The 24 T cell receptor beta chains in this list originate from one sample, sequenced in a study of shared clonotypes between healthy human individuals. In the naive CD8 group, cells lacked CD45RO and were positively selected for CCR7, so terminally differentiated effector memory CD45RA+ cells were left out. Clones were read by immunoSEQ multiplex PCR, and TCRdb kept only the in-frame ones, dropping some. The sample holds around 550,000 clones, around 95% seen once. The sample comprised naive CD8+ T cells sorted from blood. The receptors shown here come from a woman between 25 and 40 years old in good health.

The gene calls are TRBV27 and TRBJ2-4; unclear D gene. V was pared by 10 bases and J by 0 bases, with 13 bases between. The CDR3 consists of 14 residues. In germline, CDR1 is MNHEY, CDR2 SMNVEV (reference sequence). This chain's CDR3 is CANTPRGAKNIQYF. CDR3 coding DNA: TGTGCCAATACGCCCCGAGGAGCCAAAAACATTCAGTACTTC.

The rearrangement links TRBV7-9 to TRBJ1-1; the match to TRBD1 covers 7 bases. The ends lost 5 bases at V and 4 bases at J; junction bases unmatched: 22. The CDR3 is made up of 19 amino acids. Germline CDR1 SEHNR, CDR2 FQNEAQ (reference sequence). CDR3 bases: TGTGCCAGCAGCACCCTCATGGCTTCAAGACAGGGCGTTCGCACTGAAGCTTTCTTT. Protein: CASSTLMASRQGVRTEAFF.

The V and J genes are TRBV5-8 and TRBJ2-3; no clear D. This CDR3 is built from 14 residues. Per germline, CDR1 SGHTS and CDR2 YDEGEE. V lost 0 bases to trimming and J lost 9 bases, with 14 bases between them. In DNA form, the CDR3 reads TGTGCCAGCAGCTTGGGGGGTGGAGTAAGCACGCAGTATTTT. It codes for CASSLGGGVSTQYF.

The chain employs TRBV9 and TRBJ1-2, with no clear D. This CDR3 comprises 15 residues. The V end lost 3 bases, the J end lost 1 base, and 13 bases lay between the germline ends. Germline CDR1 reads SGDLS; CDR2 reads YYNGEE. The CDR3 spells CASSAGKTLNYGYTF. The DNA of the CDR3 is TGTGCCAGCAGCGCCGGAAAGACGCTTAACTATGGCTACACCTTC.

This clone was detected once. The gene calls are TRBV19 and TRBJ2-1; 7 bases align to TRBD2. The CDR3 has 17 residues. With 0 bases clipped from V and 3 bases from J, the junction kept 8 bases outside the gene matches. Per germline, CDR1 LNHDA and CDR2 SQIVND (reference sequence). CDR3 bases: TGTGCCAGTAGTATAGACGGCAGCGGGATCAGCTACAATGAGCAGTTCTTC. It codes for CASSIDGSGISYNEQFF.

This rearrangement joins TRBV28 to TRBJ1-1, with D possibly matching TRBD1 (5 bases). This CDR3 has 11 residues. Germline CDR1 reads MDHEN; CDR2 reads SYDVKM. V lost 5 bases and J 7 bases, leaving 8 bases between the germline ends. CDR3 in amino acids: CASSMGGEAFF. CDR3 nucleotides: TGTGCCAGCAGTATGGGGGGTGAAGCTTTCTTT.

V usage is TRBV11-2 and J usage is TRBJ2-7; 9 bases map to TRBD2. The V gene end was trimmed by 0 bases and the J gene end by 4 bases; junction bases not matched to a gene: 10. This CDR3 comprises 17 residues. CDR1 and CDR2 (germline): SGHAT, FQNNGV. The CDR3 sequence is CASSLESGLALTYEQYF. CDR3 sequence (DNA): TGTGCCAGCAGCTTAGAGTCTGGACTAGCGTTGACATACGAGCAGTACTTC.

The chain carries TRBV5-4 and TRBJ2-7, with D hard to call. This CDR3 is built from 11 residues. V was shortened by 2 bases and J by 6 bases, with 6 bases between the two germline ends. Germline lookup yields CDR1 SGHNT and CDR2 YYREEE (reference sequence). In nucleotides, the CDR3 is TGTGCCAGCAGCTTCACCTTCGAGCAGTACTTC. It specifies CASSFTFEQYF.

The rearrangement joins TRBV27 to TRBJ2-1, with a possible D match to TRBD2 (7 bases). The CDR3 extends over 20 amino acids. Germline values: CDR1 MNHEY, CDR2 SMNVEV (reference sequence). Trimming cost V 2 bases and J 5 bases, with 28 bases left between them. Here the CDR3 reads CASSLQMAPPWGEGDNEQFF. CDR3 nucleotide sequence: TGTGCCAGCAGTTTACAGATGGCCCCTCCGTGGGGGGAGGGGGACAATGAGCAGTTCTTC.

The chain employs TRBV15 and TRBJ2-1, with 9 bases lining up with TRBD2. The CDR3 length is 16 residues. Trimming at V came to 4 bases and at J to 0 bases, leaving 4 bases not matched to a gene. Germline V CDR1 and CDR2: LNHNV, YYDKDF (reference sequence). The CDR3 nucleotides are TGTGCCACCAGCACCTCAGCGGGAGGCTCCTACAATGAGCAGTTCTTC. Encoded protein: CATSTSAGGSYNEQFF.

The chain's CDR3 is CASSIGLLNEQFF. The CDR3 region has the DNA TGTGCCAGTAGTATAGGACTCCTAAATGAGCAGTTCTTC. This chain joins TRBV19 and TRBJ2-1; D is uncertain. Trimming removed 1 base at V and 7 bases at J, with 8 bases between. The CDR3 consists of 13 residues. Germline V CDR1 and CDR2: LNHDA, SQIVND (reference sequence).

CDR3 sequence reads: CASSIEGDSSMNTEAFF. In DNA, the CDR3 is TGTGCCAGTAGTATAGAAGGGGACAGTTCAATGAACACTGAAGCTTTCTTT. The J gene is TRBJ1-1, the V gene TRBV19; 7 positions match TRBD1. The germline gives CDR1 LNHDA, CDR2 SQIVND (reference sequence). V dropped 0 bases and J dropped 0; count of bases not matched to a gene: 7. The CDR3 is 17 residues long.

This clone was counted once. This sequence joins TRBV28 and TRBJ2-7, with D perhaps TRBD2 (5 bases). CDR1 is MDHEN and CDR2 is SYDVKM in the germline V gene. The CDR3 is made up of 14 amino acids. Trimming shortened V by 5 bases and J by 2 bases, and 13 bases separated the two germline ends. The CDR3 loop reads CASSTGGRPYEQYF. The CDR3 bases are TGTGCCAGCAGTACTGGAGGCAGGCCCTACGAGCAGTACTTC. The variable domain in full, completed from reference TRBV28 and TRBJ2-7, reads DVKVTQSSRYLVKRTGEKVFLECVQDMDHENMFWYRQDPGLGLRLIYFSYDVKMKEKGDIPEGYSVSREKKERFSLILESASTNQTSMYLCASSTGGRPYEQYFGPGTRLTVT.

The V call is TRBV11-2, the J call TRBJ2-7; no reliable D call. The CDR3 spans 11 residues. The germline V gene has CDR1 SGHAT and CDR2 FQNNGV. Trimming removed 3 bases at V and 6 bases at J, with 6 bases between. The CDR3 coding sequence is TGTGCCAGCAGCTTCCCCAGCGAGCAGTACTTC. It is translated as CASSFPSEQYF.

This chain connects TRBV19 to TRBJ2-1; the D is unclear. The V end was cut by 1 base, the J end by 2 bases, with 9 bases between. This CDR3 has 15 amino acids. CDR1 and CDR2 from the germline V gene are LNHDA and SQIVND (reference sequence). The CDR3 nucleotides read TGTGCCAGTAGTATAGTTTATGAAGCCTACAATGAGCAGTTCTTC. Protein product: CASSIVYEAYNEQFF.

About this clone itself: The same CDR3 is also encoded by other DNA sequences in this sample. The chain links TRBV27 to TRBJ2-7; D is unclear. The V gene's germline CDR1 is MNHEY and CDR2 SMNVEV (reference sequence). There are 13 residues in the CDR3. Trimming cost V 8 bases and J 2 bases, with 13 bases left between them. The CDR3 loop is CASSPGGPYEQYF. DNA of the CDR3: TGTGCCAGCTCCCCCGGTGGGCCCTACGAGCAGTACTTC.

The chain joins TRBV27 to TRBJ1-4; TRBD1 matches at 8 bases. The germline gives CDR1 MNHEY, CDR2 SMNVEV (reference sequence). CDR3 length equals 16 residues. The V and J ends lost 8 bases and 0 bases, in that order; junction bases with no gene match: 8. The CDR3 protein is CASGQGYPATNEKLFF. As DNA, the CDR3 is TGTGCCAGCGGACAGGGCTATCCTGCAACTAATGAAAAACTGTTTTTT.

The chain links TRBV27 to TRBJ2-1, with D uncertain. The CDR3 loop spans 12 amino acids. V was pared by 8 bases and J by 8 bases, with 13 bases between. CDR1 and CDR2 from the germline V gene are MNHEY and SMNVEV (reference sequence). CDR3 sequence reads: CASGNTWYEQFF. The CDR3 bases are TGTGCCAGCGGGAATACCTGGTATGAGCAGTTCTTC.

The chain carries TRBV27 and TRBJ2-7, with D perhaps being TRBD1 or TRBD2 (5 bases each). The CDR3 has 15 residues. V lost 6 bases to trimming and J lost 2 bases, with 17 bases between them. The germline V gene has CDR1 MNHEY and CDR2 SMNVEV (reference sequence). CDR3 nucleotide sequence: TGTGCCAGCAGCCCCGTCGGGACGGATACCTACGAGCAGTACTTC. It yields the protein CASSPVGTDTYEQYF.

This clone was seen a single time. The CDR3 coding sequence is TGTGCCAGCAGTTTAACACAGGCCCCGAGGAATGAGCAGTTCTTC. This translates into CASSLTQAPRNEQFF. The chain uses TRBV27 and TRBJ2-1, with D possibly matching TRBD1 (5 bases). The CDR3 has 15 residues. Germline V gives CDR1 MNHEY, CDR2 SMNVEV (reference sequence). The V and J ends lost 2 bases and 7 bases respectively, with 15 bases between them.

The chain combines TRBV11-2 with TRBJ2-7, with unresolved D. Trimming removed 8 bases at V and 1 base at J, with 12 bases between. Germline CDR1 reads SGHAT; CDR2 reads FQNNGV. This CDR3 contains 13 residues. CDR3 protein: CASARAPSYEQYF. CDR3 bases: TGTGCCAGCGCTCGTGCGCCTTCCTACGAGCAGTACTTC.

Of note for this clone: The sample holds other DNA sequences that translate to the same CDR3. The chain combines TRBV28 with TRBJ2-7, with TRBD2 identical over 8 bases. Germline loops: CDR1 MDHEN, CDR2 SYDVKM. The CDR3 is 15 residues long. J gave up 0 bases and V 3 bases, and 4 bases lay outside the gene matches. CDR3 in DNA: TGTGCCAGCAGTTTGCCGGGAGGGAGCTCCTACGAGCAGTACTTC. Translating gives CASSLPGGSSYEQYF.

J is TRBJ1-5 and V is TRBV27; TRBD1 matches at 7 bases. The CDR3 is 15 residues long. Germline lookup yields CDR1 MNHEY and CDR2 SMNVEV (reference sequence). Losses at the gene ends were 5 bases for V and 0 bases for J; bases not matched to a gene: 4. For the CDR3, the DNA is TGTGCCAGCAGTAACAGGGGAAATAGCAATCAGCCCCAGCATTTT. It translates to CASSNRGNSNQPQHF.

The V gene is TRBV4-2, the J gene TRBJ2-7; D perhaps matches TRBD2 (6 bases). CDR3 length equals 16 residues. Germline V gene sequence: CDR1 LGHNA, CDR2 YNFKEQ. Trimming left V 0 bases short and J 6 bases short, with 18 bases between. The CDR3 DNA follows: TGTGCCAGCAGCCAAGATTTAGCTAGCGAGAGTTTCGAGCAGTACTTC. It encodes CASSQDLASESFEQYF.